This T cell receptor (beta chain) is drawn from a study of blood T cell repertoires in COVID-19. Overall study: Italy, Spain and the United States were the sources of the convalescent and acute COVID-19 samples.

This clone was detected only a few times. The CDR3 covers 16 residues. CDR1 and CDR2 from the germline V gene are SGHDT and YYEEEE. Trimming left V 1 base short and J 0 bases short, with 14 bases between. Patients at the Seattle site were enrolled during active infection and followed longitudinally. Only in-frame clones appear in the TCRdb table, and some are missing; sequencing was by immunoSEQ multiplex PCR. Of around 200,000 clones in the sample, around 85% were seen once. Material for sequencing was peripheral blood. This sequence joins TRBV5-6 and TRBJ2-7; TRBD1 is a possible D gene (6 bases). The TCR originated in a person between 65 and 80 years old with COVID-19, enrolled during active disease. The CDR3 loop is CASSLLGASVSYEQYF. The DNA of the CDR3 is TGTGCCAGCAGCTTGCTGGGGGCTAGTGTCTCCTACGAGCAGTACTTC.